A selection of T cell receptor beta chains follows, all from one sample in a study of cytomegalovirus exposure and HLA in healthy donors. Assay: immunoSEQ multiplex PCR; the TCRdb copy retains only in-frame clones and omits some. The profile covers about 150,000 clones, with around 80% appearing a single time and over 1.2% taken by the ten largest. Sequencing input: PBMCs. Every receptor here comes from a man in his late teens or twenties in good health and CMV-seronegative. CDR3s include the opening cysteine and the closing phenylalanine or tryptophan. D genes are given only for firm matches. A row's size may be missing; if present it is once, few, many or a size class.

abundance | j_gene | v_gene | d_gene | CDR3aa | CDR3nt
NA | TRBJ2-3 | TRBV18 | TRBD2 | CASSPQGGERDTQYF | TGTGCCAGCTCACCCCAGGGAGGGGAGCGAGATACGCAGTATTTT
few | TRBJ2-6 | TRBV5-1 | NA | CASSLPVRGANVLTF | TGCGCCAGCAGCTTGCCGGTGAGAGGGGCCAACGTCCTGACTTTC
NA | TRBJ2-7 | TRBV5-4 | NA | CASSSKWADWVPSSYEQYF | TGTGCCAGCAGCTCGAAATGGGCGGACTGGGTCCCGAGCTCCTACGAGCAGTACTTC
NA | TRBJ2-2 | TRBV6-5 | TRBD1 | CASAPVGQGTGELFF | TGTGCCAGCGCCCCAGTCGGACAGGGAACCGGGGAGCTGTTTTTT
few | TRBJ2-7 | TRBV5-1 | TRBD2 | CASSLDGGGSPYEQYF | TGCGCCAGCAGCCTCGACGGCGGCGGGAGTCCCTACGAGCAGTACTTC
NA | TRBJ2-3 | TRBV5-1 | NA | CASSFGSFTDTQYF | TGCGCCAGCAGCTTTGGCTCCTTCACAGATACGCAGTATTTT
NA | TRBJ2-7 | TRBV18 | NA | CASSPGHGFTEQYF | TGTGCCAGCTCACCGGGTCACGGGTTTACCGAGCAGTACTTC
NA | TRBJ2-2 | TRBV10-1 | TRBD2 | CASSDGGGADTGELFF | TGCGCCAGCAGTGATGGCGGGGGGGCCGACACCGGGGAGCTGTTTTTT
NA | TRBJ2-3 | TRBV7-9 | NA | CASSLAGLTDGTDTQYF | TGTGCCAGCAGCTTAGCGGGACTCACGGACGGCACAGATACGCAGTATTTT
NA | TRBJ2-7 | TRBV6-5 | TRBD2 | CASSYSQAGVNEQYF | TGTGCCAGCAGTTACTCCCAAGCGGGAGTGAACGAGCAGTACTTC
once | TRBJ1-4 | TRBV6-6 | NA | CASSYPTGTEKLFF | TGTGCCAGCAGTTACCCGACAGGAACTGAAAAACTGTTTTTT
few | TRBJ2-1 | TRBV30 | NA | CAWSDSGNEQFF | TGTGCCTGGAGTGACTCTGGCAATGAGCAGTTCTTC
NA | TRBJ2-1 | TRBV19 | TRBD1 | CASTSRGQGWNEQFF | TGTGCCAGTACCTCGAGGGGACAGGGGTGGAATGAGCAGTTCTTC
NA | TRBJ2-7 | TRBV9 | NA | CASSVEGGSGYRDEQYF | TGTGCCAGCAGCGTAGAGGGCGGGAGCGGTTACAGGGACGAGCAGTACTTC
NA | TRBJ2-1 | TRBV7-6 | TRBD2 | CASSLVFGLAGSEQFF | TGTGCCAGCAGCTTAGTATTCGGACTAGCGGGAAGTGAGCAGTTCTTC
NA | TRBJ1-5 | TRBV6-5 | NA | CASSVEGGSNQPQHF | TGTGCCAGCAGCGTTGAGGGTGGAAGCAATCAGCCCCAGCATTTT
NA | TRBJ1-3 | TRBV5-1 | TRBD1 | CASSLAGTALGNTIYF | TGCGCCAGCAGCTTGGCCGGGACAGCCCTCGGAAACACCATATATTTT
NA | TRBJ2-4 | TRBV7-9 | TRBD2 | CSSSLAGGTGSANIQYF | TGTTCCAGCAGCTTAGCGGGGGGGACAGGGTCGGCAAACATTCAGTACTTC
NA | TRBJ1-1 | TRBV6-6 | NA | CASSYLAAGVNTEAFF | TGTGCCAGCAGTTACCTCGCAGCCGGGGTGAACACTGAAGCTTTCTTT
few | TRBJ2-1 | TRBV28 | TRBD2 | CASSPPLPSGFYNEQFF | TGTGCCAGCAGTCCCCCCCTCCCTAGCGGGTTCTACAATGAGCAGTTCTTC
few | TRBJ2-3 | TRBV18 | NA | CASSNFTDTQYF | TGTGCCAGCTCAAACTTCACAGATACGCAGTATTTT
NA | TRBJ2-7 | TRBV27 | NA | CASTPGTQPYEQYF | TGTGCCAGTACGCCGGGGACTCAACCCTACGAGCAGTACTTC
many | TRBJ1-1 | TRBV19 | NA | CASSEGENTEAFF | TGTGCCAGCTCCGAGGGGGAAAACACTGAAGCTTTCTTT
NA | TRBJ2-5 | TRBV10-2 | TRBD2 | CASSEWTSGRVETQYF | TGCGCCAGCAGTGAGTGGACTAGCGGGAGAGTGGAGACCCAGTACTTC
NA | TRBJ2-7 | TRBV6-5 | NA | CASSYSPGSSSYEQYF | TGTGCCAGCAGTTACTCCCCGGGTTCAAGCTCCTACGAGCAGTACTTC
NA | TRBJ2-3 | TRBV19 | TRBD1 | CARGQADSTDTQYF | TGTGCCAGGGGACAGGCGGATAGCACAGATACGCAGTATTTT
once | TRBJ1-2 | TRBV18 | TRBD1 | CATRQGASDYGYTF | TGTGCCACCAGACAGGGGGCATCGGACTATGGCTACACCTTC
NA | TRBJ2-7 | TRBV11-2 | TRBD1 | CASSLAGTVSYEQYF | TGTGCCAGCAGCTTAGCGGGGACAGTCTCCTACGAGCAGTACTTC